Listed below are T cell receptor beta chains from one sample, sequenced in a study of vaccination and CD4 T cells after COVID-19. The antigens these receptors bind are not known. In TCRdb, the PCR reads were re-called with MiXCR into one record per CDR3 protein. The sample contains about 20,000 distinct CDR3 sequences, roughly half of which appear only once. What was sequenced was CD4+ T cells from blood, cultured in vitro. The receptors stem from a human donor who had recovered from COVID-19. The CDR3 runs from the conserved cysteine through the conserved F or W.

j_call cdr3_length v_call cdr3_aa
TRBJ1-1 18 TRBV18 CASSPWAGSRQQNTEAFF
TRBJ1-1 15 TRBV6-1 CASRPTDRGNTEAFF
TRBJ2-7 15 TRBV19 CASSTPGQGSYEQYF
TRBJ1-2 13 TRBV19 CATAPTGYYGYTF
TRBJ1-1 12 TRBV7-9 CASSRPNTEAFF
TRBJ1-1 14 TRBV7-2 CASSLRQASLEAFF
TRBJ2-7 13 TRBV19 CASSIGRTYEQYF
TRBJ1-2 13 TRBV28 CASTGRGDYGYTF
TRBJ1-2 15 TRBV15 CATSRATGGAGGYTF
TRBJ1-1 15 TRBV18 CASSPQSTGGVEAFF
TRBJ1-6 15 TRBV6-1 CASSELEGAVSPLPF
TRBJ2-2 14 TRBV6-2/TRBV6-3 CASTASGGPGELFF
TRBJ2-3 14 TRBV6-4 CATPAGLSTDTQYF
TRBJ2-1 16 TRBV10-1 CASSEWRGGSGYEQFF
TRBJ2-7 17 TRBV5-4 CASSSPRSGGPSYEQYF
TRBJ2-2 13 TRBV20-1 CCAWSQGFGELFF
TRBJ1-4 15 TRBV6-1 CASSEPGVLREKLFF
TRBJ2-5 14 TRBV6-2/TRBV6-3 CASSDLSGEETQYF
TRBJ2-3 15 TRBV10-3 CAISGQHGGTDTQYF
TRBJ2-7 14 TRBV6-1 CASTPSGRANEQYF
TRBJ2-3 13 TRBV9 CASSARTADTQYF
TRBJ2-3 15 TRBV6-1 CASSERDRPTDTQYF
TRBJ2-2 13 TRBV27 CASCHRGTGELFF
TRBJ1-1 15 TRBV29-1 CSVEGHGTGGRGAFF
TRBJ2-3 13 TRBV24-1 CATSDGYTDTQYF
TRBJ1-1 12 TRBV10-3 CATRGGNTEAFF
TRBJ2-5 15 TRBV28 CASSGGGRAEETQYF
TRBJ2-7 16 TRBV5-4 CASSPYRQGMAYEQYF
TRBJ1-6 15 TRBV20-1 CSATAPGGENSPLHF
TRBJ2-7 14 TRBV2 CASSPLDISYEQYF
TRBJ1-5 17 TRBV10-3 CAISESNWLYSNQPQHF
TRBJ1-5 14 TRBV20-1 CSASWTGTNQPQHF
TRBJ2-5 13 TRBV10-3 CAISEDSQETQYF
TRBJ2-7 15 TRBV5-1 CASSPGLYLSYEQYF
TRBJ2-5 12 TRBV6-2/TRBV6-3 CASKKDTETQYF
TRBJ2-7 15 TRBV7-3 CASSLAGQGVNEQYF
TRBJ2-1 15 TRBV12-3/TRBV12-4 CASRLGLAGGNEQFF
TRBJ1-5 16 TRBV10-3 CAISESGGQGNQPQHF
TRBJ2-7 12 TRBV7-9 CASSFDSYEQYF
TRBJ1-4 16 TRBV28 CASSLDGPSLNEKLFF
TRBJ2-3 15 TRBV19 CASKGMGSEVDTQYF
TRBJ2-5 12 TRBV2 CASSLTEETQYF